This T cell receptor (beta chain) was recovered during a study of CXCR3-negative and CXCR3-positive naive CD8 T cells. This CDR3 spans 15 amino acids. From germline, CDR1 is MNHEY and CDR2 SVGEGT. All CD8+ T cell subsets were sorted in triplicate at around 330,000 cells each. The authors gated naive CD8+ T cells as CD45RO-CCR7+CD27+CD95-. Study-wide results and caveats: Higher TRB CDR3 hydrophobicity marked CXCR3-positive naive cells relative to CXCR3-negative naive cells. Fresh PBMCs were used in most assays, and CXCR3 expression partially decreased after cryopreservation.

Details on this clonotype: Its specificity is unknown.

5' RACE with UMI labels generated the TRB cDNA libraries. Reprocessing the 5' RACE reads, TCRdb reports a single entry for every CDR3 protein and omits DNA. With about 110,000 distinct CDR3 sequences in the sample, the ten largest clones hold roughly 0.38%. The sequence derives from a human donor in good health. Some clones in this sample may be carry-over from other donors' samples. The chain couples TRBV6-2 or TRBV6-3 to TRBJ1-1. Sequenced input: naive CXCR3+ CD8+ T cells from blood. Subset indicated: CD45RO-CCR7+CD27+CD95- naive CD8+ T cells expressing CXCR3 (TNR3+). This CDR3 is CASSYSSEANTEAFF.